This entry lists 30 T cell receptor beta chains sequenced from one sample in a study of blood T cell repertoires in COVID-19. Clones were read by immunoSEQ multiplex PCR, and TCRdb kept only the in-frame ones, dropping some. The table has a few hundred thousand clones, about 87% seen once. Material: PBMCs or T cells enriched from blood (not recorded which). All receptors come from a man in his forties or fifties in a cohort exposed to, infected with or recovered from COVID-19 (not recorded which).

J is TRBJ2-1 and V is TRBV4-2; weak D call: TRBD1 (5 bases). The V gene's germline CDR1 is LGHNA and CDR2 YNFKEQ. Trimming pared 1 base from V and 5 bases from J, leaving 9 bases between. The CDR3 contains 14 residues. This CDR3 reads CASSQVGQDNEQFF. The CDR3 bases are TGTGCCAGCAGCCAAGTCGGACAAGACAATGAGCAGTTCTTC.

The chain combines TRBV18 with TRBJ2-1; 9 positions match TRBD2. Losses at the gene ends were 1 base for V and 3 bases for J; bases not matched to a gene: 4. This CDR3 is built from 16 residues. Per germline, CDR1 KGHSH and CDR2 LQKENI. CDR3 amino acids: CASSPLTSGFYNEQFF. The CDR3 DNA follows: TGTGCCAGCTCACCACTCACTAGCGGGTTCTACAATGAGCAGTTCTTC.

This chain links TRBV3-1 (or the pseudogene TRBV3-2) with TRBJ1-4; D gene unclear. The length of the CDR3 is 15 residues. Deletions cut 2 bases from V and 8 bases from J, with 15 bases between. Germline values: CDR1 LGHDT, CDR2 YNNKEL (reference sequence). The CDR3 here is CASSQSAVRVEKLFF. CDR3 in DNA: TGTGCCAGCAGCCAATCAGCCGTCCGGGTAGAAAAACTGTTTTTT.

Remarks on this clone: The junction does not match germline at one end; this may be a read error. J is TRBJ2-7 and V is TRBV4-1; TRBD2 aligns across 10 bases. CDR1 MGHRA and CDR2 YSYEKL come from the germline V gene. The CDR3 loop spans 16 amino acids. The CDR3 nucleotides read TGCGCCAGCAGCCAATCTTTACTAGCGGGATCCTTCGAGCAGTACTTC. It is translated as CASSQSLLAGSFEQYF.

CDR3 loop: CASSTRTGGTYNSPLHF. The CDR3 coding sequence is TGTGCCAGCAGTACCCGGACAGGGGGCACCTATAATTCACCCCTCCACTTT. This sequence joins TRBV27 and TRBJ1-6, with 11 bases that match TRBD1. Germline loops: CDR1 MNHEY, CDR2 SMNVEV (reference sequence). The CDR3 extends over 17 amino acids. Losses at the gene ends were 5 bases for V and 2 bases for J; bases not matched to a gene: 5.

This clone was counted a few times. The V gene is TRBV19, the J gene TRBJ1-5; 9 positions match TRBD1. V was pared by 6 bases and J by 7 bases, with 7 bases of the junction left unmatched. The CDR3 sequence is 14 residues long. Germline V gene data show CDR1 as LNHDA and CDR2 as SQIVND (reference sequence). The CDR3 loop reads CASRTGGDGQPQHF. CDR3 DNA sequence: TGTGCCAGTAGAACAGGGGGCGATGGGCAGCCCCAGCATTTT.

The chain joins TRBV6-5 to TRBJ1-3; weak D call: TRBD1 (6 bases). Germline loops: CDR1 MNHEY, CDR2 SVGAGI. V was cut by 5 bases and J by 1 base, with 12 bases left in between. The CDR3 loop spans 15 amino acids. The CDR3 protein is CASSPQGESGNTIYF. CDR3 DNA: TGTGCCAGCAGTCCACAGGGAGAATCTGGAAACACCATATATTTT.

This clone was observed a handful of times. V is TRBV19 and J is TRBJ1-2; D ambiguous. V dropped 10 bases and J dropped 7 bases, with 19 bases sitting between them. The CDR3 length is 13 residues. Per germline, CDR1 LNHDA and CDR2 SQIVND (reference sequence). Written as DNA, the CDR3 is TGTGCCACTTCGGATGAGCGTGTGGGTGGCTACACCTTC. The encoded protein is CATSDERVGGYTF.

A single count supports this clone. CDR3 sequence reads: CASSSRTGPNEKLFF. In DNA form, the CDR3 reads TGTGCCAGTAGTTCCAGGACAGGGCCTAATGAAAAACTGTTTTTT. V is TRBV19 and J is TRBJ1-4, with 8 bases identical to TRBD1. The CDR3 loop spans 15 amino acids. CDR1 LNHDA and CDR2 SQIVND come from the germline V gene (reference sequence). J gave up 3 bases and V 5 bases, and 5 bases lay outside the gene matches.

The CDR3 DNA sequence: TGCGCCAGCAGCTTCGGACAGGACTATGGCTACACCTTC. This encodes CASSFGQDYGYTF. The chain combines TRBV5-1 with TRBJ1-2; 7 bases map to TRBD1. This CDR3 has 13 amino acids. Trimming took 2 bases from V and 3 from J; bases not matched to a gene: 1. Germline V gene sequence: CDR1 SGHRS, CDR2 YFSETQ.

The chain joins TRBV29-1 to TRBJ1-1, with TRBD1 identical over 8 bases. This CDR3 is 12 amino acids long. The germline gives CDR1 SQVTM, CDR2 ANQGSEA. CDR3 amino acids: CGTDRGNTEAFF. Here the CDR3 DNA reads TGCGGAACCGACAGGGGGAACACTGAAGCTTTCTTT.

The chain couples TRBV18 to TRBJ2-5, with 9 bases aligning to TRBD1. This CDR3 has 15 residues. Germline CDR1 reads KGHSH; CDR2 reads LQKENI. V lost 0 bases to trimming and J lost 3 bases; unmatched junction nucleotides: 2. DNA of the CDR3: TGTGCCAGCTCACCACCGTGGACAGGGGAAGAGACCCAGTACTTC. Residues: CASSPPWTGEETQYF.

The chain uses TRBV2 and TRBJ2-1, with 7 bases lining up with TRBD1. Trimming at V came to 2 bases and at J to 5 bases, leaving 6 bases not matched to a gene. Per the germline V gene, CDR1 is SNHLY and CDR2 is FYNNEI. The CDR3 loop spans 15 amino acids. The CDR3 coding sequence is TGTGCCAGCAGTGAATGGGGACAGAAACACAATGAGCAGTTCTTC. Its protein product is CASSEWGQKHNEQFF. The whole variable domain, filled in from reference TRBV2 and TRBJ2-1, reads EPEVTQTPSHQVTQMGQEVILRCVPISNHLYFYWYRQILGQKVEFLVSFYNNEISEKSEIFDDQFSVERPDGSNFTLKIRSTKLEDSAMYFCASSEWGQKHNEQFFGPGTRLTVL.

This chain links TRBV30 with TRBJ1-3; possibly TRBD1 for D (6 bases). CDR3 length: 15 residues. Germline V gene lookup returns CDR1 GTSNPN and CDR2 SVGIG (reference sequence). V lost 3 bases, J lost 0 bases, and 12 bases lay in between. CDR3 sequence (DNA): TGTGCCTGGAGCCCCGGGACACTCTCTGGAAACACCATATATTTT. The encoded protein is CAWSPGTLSGNTIYF.

This clone was picked up a small number of times. The chain employs TRBV18 and TRBJ2-7, with D possibly TRBD1 on 6 matching bases. The germline gives CDR1 KGHSH, CDR2 LQKENI. V lost 2 bases, J lost 2 bases, and 10 bases lay in between. CDR3 length: 14 residues. The CDR3 protein is CASSPDRFPYEQYF. The CDR3 DNA is TGTGCCAGCTCACCAGACAGGTTCCCCTACGAGCAGTACTTC.

The chain employs TRBV27 and TRBJ2-7; TRBD1 aligns across 7 bases. This CDR3 has 17 residues. Germline V gene lookup returns CDR1 MNHEY and CDR2 SMNVEV (reference sequence). The V gene end was trimmed by 5 bases and the J gene end by 1 base; junction bases not matched to a gene: 14. CDR3 nucleotides: TGTGCCAGCAGTCAGGGAAAGGGGGCTTCAAAATCCTACGAGCAGTACTTC. Amino acids: CASSQGKGASKSYEQYF.

The chain recombines TRBV7-9 with TRBJ1-2; TRBD1 matches 7 bases. CDR3 size: 13 residues. CDR1 and CDR2 (germline): SEHNR, FQNEAQ (reference sequence). The ends lost 5 bases at V and 6 bases at J; junction bases unmatched: 6. The CDR3 coding sequence is TGTGCCAGCAGCGATTACAGGGGTAATGGCTACACCTTC. Protein sequence: CASSDYRGNGYTF.

This clone came up once. The chain is built from TRBV19 and TRBJ2-1, with 9 bases matching TRBD2. Trimming removed 6 bases from V and 2 bases from J; junction bases left unmatched: 17. Germline CDR1 reads LNHDA; CDR2 reads SQIVND (reference sequence). CDR3 length: 19 amino acids. The CDR3 region is CASSRTANSGSRAYNEQFF. In nucleotides, the CDR3 is TGTGCCAGTAGCCGGACCGCTAATAGCGGGAGTAGGGCCTACAATGAGCAGTTCTTC.

The J gene is TRBJ2-2, the V gene TRBV6-5; tentative D call: TRBD2 (5 bases). CDR1 is MNHEY and CDR2 is SVGAGI in the germline V gene. CDR3 length: 16 residues. V lost 0 bases to trimming and J lost 5 bases, with 13 bases between them. Here the CDR3 DNA reads TGTGCCAGCAGTTACTCGTCCGGGGTCGGAACCGGGGAGCTGTTTTTT. It yields the protein CASSYSSGVGTGELFF.

The V and J genes are TRBV11-3 and TRBJ2-2, with 9 nucleotides matching TRBD2. After removal of 7 bases from V and 6 bases from J, the junction contained 6 bases not matched to a gene. The CDR3 has 14 amino acids. Germline values: CDR1 SGHNT, CDR2 YENEEA. The CDR3 region is CASNSGSSSGELFF. CDR3 DNA: TGTGCCAGCAATAGCGGGAGTAGTTCCGGGGAGCTGTTTTTT.

V usage is TRBV6-5 and J usage is TRBJ2-1; maybe TRBD1 (6 bases). The CDR3 covers 13 residues. Germline CDR1 MNHEY, CDR2 SVGAGI. V lost 4 bases and J lost 7, with 11 bases in between. The CDR3 is CASSWTRGNEQFF. The CDR3 nucleotides read TGTGCCAGCAGTTGGACCAGGGGTAATGAGCAGTTCTTC.

The chain joins TRBV27 to TRBJ2-7; 13 nucleotides match TRBD2. CDR3 length: 14 amino acids. V lost 11 bases, J lost 2 bases, and 6 bases stayed unmatched. CDR1 is MNHEY, CDR2 SMNVEV, per germline (reference sequence). The CDR3 DNA follows: TGTGCCGCCTCCGGGACTAGCGGGACCTACGAGCAGTACTTC. Translating it yields CAASGTSGTYEQYF.

The rearrangement uses TRBV27 and TRBJ2-5; possible D gene TRBD1, 6 bases. V lost 2 bases to trimming and J lost 2 bases, with 9 bases between them. The CDR3 runs to 14 residues. The V gene's germline CDR1 is MNHEY and CDR2 SMNVEV (reference sequence). CDR3 residues: CASSLIGGQETQYF. In DNA, the CDR3 is TGTGCCAGCAGTTTAATAGGGGGACAAGAGACCCAGTACTTC.

The gene calls are TRBV5-6 and TRBJ1-4; 7 bases line up with TRBD1. The germline gives CDR1 SGHDT, CDR2 YYEEEE. V shed 2 bases and J 8 bases; nucleotides not matched to a gene: 3. CDR3 length: 13 amino acids. The CDR3 here is CASSFQGEEKLFF. CDR3 coding DNA: TGTGCCAGCAGCTTTCAGGGGGAGGAAAAACTGTTTTTT.

The chain combines TRBV4-2 with TRBJ2-1; D possibly corresponds to TRBD2 (6 bases). The CDR3 length is 14 residues. V was clipped by 0 bases and J by 9 bases, with 12 bases between them. CDR1 and CDR2 (germline): LGHNA, YNFKEQ. The CDR3 nucleotides read TGTGCCAGCAGCCAAGAGCGGGTCGGGGGTGAGCAGTTCTTC. This sequence encodes CASSQERVGGEQFF.

The chain uses TRBV9 and TRBJ1-2; perhaps TRBD1 as D (6 bases). The CDR3 is 14 amino acids. The germline CDR1 and CDR2 sequences are SGDLS and YYNGEE. V lost 0 bases and J 4 bases, leaving 10 bases between the germline ends. CDR3 region: CASSVAGDTYGYTF. The CDR3 DNA reads as TGTGCCAGCAGCGTAGCTGGGGACACCTATGGCTACACCTTC.

The chain combines TRBV7-8 with TRBJ2-7, with 9 bases fitting TRBD2. V lost 3 bases and J lost 5; bases outside the gene matches: 5. The CDR3 is made up of 14 amino acids. Germline loops: CDR1 SGHVS, CDR2 FQNEAQ. CDR3 protein: CASSFSGRGDEQYF. CDR3 DNA: TGTGCCAGCAGCTTTAGCGGGAGAGGCGACGAGCAGTACTTC.

This clone was counted between two and nine times. The V and J genes are TRBV7-9 and TRBJ1-1; TRBD1 matches at 7 bases. Unmatched junction bases numbered 12, after V lost 4 bases and J lost 1 base. The V gene's germline CDR1 is SEHNR and CDR2 FQNEAQ (reference sequence). This CDR3 region has 17 residues. The CDR3 spells CASSSKLQGTGNTEAFF. CDR3 nucleotides: TGTGCCAGCAGCTCAAAACTACAGGGGACCGGGAACACTGAAGCTTTCTTT.

Comments on this clone: The sample contains more than one DNA sequence encoding this CDR3. The chain's CDR3 is CASSPGMRNSPLHF. CDR3 coding DNA: TGTGCCAGTAGTCCAGGGATGCGGAATTCACCCCTCCACTTT. This chain joins TRBV19 and TRBJ1-6; D is possibly TRBD1 (5 bases). The CDR3 is 14 residues long. CDR1 and CDR2 (germline): LNHDA, SQIVND (reference sequence). Trimming cost V 5 bases and J 7 bases, with 12 bases left between them.

This clone has more than one count but fewer than ten. CDR3 sequence: CSASSGEGLNEQFF. Written as DNA, the CDR3 is TGCAGTGCTAGTTCCGGGGAGGGTTTGAATGAGCAGTTCTTC. The rearrangement uses TRBV20-1 and TRBJ2-1; 7 bases are a match to TRBD2. Germline values: CDR1 DFQATT, CDR2 SNEGSKA (reference sequence). Germline trimming cut 3 bases from V and 7 bases from J; bases unmatched to any gene: 9. The CDR3 has 14 amino acids.